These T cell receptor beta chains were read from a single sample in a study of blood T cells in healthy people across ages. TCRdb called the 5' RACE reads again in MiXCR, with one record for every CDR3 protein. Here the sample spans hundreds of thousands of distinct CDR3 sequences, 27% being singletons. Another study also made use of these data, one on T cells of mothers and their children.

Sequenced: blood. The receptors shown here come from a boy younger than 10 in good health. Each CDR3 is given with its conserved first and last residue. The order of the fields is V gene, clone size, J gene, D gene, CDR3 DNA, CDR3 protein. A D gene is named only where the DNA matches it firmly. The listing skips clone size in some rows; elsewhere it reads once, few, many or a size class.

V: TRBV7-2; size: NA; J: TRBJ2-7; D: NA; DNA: TGTGCCAGCAGCTCCCTCGGGCAATCCTACGAGCAGTACTTC; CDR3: CASSSLGQSYEQYF
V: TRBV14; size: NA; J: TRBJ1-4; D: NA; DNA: TGTGCCAGCAGCCACGGGGCCGTGGATGAAAAACTGTTTTTT; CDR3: CASSHGAVDEKLFF
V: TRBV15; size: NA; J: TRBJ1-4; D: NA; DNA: TGTGCCACCTTGCGGATTAATGAAAAACTGTTTTTT; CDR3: CATLRINEKLFF
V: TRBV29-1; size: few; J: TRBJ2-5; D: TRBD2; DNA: TGCAGCGTTGTACTAGCGGGAGTTGAGACCCAGTACTTC; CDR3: CSVVLAGVETQYF
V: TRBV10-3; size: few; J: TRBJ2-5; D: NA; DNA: TGTGCCATCAGTGGGGGCGGGTTGGAGACCCAGTACTTC; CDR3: CAISGGGLETQYF
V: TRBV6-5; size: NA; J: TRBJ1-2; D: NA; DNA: TGTGCCAGCAGTTACTCCTGGACGGGAAACTATGGCTACACCTTC; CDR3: CASSYSWTGNYGYTF
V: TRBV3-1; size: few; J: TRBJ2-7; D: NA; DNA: TGTGCCAGCAGCCAGGCAGGGAGAAACGAGCAGTACTTC; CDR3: CASSQAGRNEQYF
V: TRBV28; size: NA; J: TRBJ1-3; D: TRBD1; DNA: TGTGCCAGCAGTTTATCGACAGGGTATGGAAACACCATATATTTT; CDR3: CASSLSTGYGNTIYF
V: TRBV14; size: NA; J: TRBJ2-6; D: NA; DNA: TGTGCCAGCAGCCAAGATGGAGGGCGTTCTGGGGCCAACGTCCTGACTTTC; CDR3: CASSQDGGRSGANVLTF
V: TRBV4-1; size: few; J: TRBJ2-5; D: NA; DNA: TGCGCCAGCAGCCAAACCTCTAGGTTTGAGACCCAGTACTTC; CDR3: CASSQTSRFETQYF
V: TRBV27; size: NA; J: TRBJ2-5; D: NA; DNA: TGTGCCAGCAGTTCCCATCGGACTGGCGGTCAAGAGACCCAGTACTTC; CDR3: CASSSHRTGGQETQYF
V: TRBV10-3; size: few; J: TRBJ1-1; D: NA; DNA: TGTGCCACCGCCGGGCAAGCGAACACTGAAGCTTTCTTT; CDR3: CATAGQANTEAFF
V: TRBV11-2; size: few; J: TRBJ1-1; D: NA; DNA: TGTGCCAGCAGCTTACACGGCACTGAAGCTTTCTTT; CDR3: CASSLHGTEAFF
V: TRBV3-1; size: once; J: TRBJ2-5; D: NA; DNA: TGTGCCAGCAGCCCAGCGCTCCAAGAGACCCAGTACTTC; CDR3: CASSPALQETQYF
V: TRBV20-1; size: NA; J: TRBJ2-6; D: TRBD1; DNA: TGCAGTGCTTATACACAGGGGACTGGGGCCAACGTCCTGACTTTC; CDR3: CSAYTQGTGANVLTF
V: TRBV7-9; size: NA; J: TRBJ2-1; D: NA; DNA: TGTGCCAGCAGCGCCCGGGACCGATACAATGAGCAGTTCTTC; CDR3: CASSARDRYNEQFF
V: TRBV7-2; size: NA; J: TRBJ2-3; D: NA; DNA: TGTGCCAGCAGCTTATTCGAACTCAGGACAGAACCGGATACGCAGTATTTT; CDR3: CASSLFELRTEPDTQYF
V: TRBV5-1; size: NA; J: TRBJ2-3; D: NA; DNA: TGCGCCAGCAGCTTGGCCGCCCGGGGTGGGAGGTCAGATACGCAGTATTTT; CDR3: CASSLAARGGRSDTQYF
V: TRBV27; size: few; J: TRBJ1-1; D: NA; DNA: TGTGCCAGCAGTTTTTATAACACTGAAGCTTTCTTT; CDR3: CASSFYNTEAFF
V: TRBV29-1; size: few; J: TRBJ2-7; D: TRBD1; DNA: TGCAGCGTTACGCGACAGGGAAGCTCCTACGAGCAGTACTTC; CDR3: CSVTRQGSSYEQYF
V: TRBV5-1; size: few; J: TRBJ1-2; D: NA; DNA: TGCGCCAGCAGCGCCGGCATCACATATGGCTACACCTTC; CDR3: CASSAGITYGYTF
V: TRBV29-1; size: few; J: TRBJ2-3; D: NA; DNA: TGCAGCGTTGAAATCCGGACAGACACAGATACGCAGTATTTT; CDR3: CSVEIRTDTDTQYF
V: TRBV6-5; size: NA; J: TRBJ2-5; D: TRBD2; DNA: TGTGCCAGCACTAGACTAGCGGGAGTAGGGGAGACCCAGTACTTC; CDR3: CASTRLAGVGETQYF
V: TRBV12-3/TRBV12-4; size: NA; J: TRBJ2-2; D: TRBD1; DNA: TGTGCCAGCAGTTCGGACAGGGGGACCGGGGAGCTGTTTTTT; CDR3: CASSSDRGTGELFF
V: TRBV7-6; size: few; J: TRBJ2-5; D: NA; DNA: TGTGCCAGCAGCTTATTACACCGAGAGACCCAGTACTTC; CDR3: CASSLLHRETQYF
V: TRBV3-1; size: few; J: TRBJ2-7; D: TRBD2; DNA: TGTGCCAGCAGCCAAGGTGCTAGCGGGGCCTACGAGCAGTACTTC; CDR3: CASSQGASGAYEQYF
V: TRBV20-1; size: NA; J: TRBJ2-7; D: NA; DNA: TGCAGTGCTAGAGACCCCAGAGGGCCCCCAACAAAGTACGAGCAGTACTTC; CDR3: CSARDPRGPPTKYEQYF
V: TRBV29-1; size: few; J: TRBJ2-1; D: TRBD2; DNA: TGCAGCGAGGGACTAGCGGGAGGACACAATGAGCAGTTCTTC; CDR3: CSEGLAGGHNEQFF
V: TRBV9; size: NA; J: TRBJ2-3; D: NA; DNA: TGTGCCAGCAGCGGGGACGAAATTAGCACAGATACGCAGTATTTT; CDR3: CASSGDEISTDTQYF